The subject of this entry is one T cell receptor (beta chain). At least ten counts were recorded for this clonotype. Its antigen is unknown. No clone much larger than this one lies a single base away; base qualities are absent. The time point tag for this specimen amounts to: patch test 1, 2 weeks after DPC sensitization. According to the study, the label for this sample's treatment or condition signals: therapeutic diphenylcyclopropenone sensitization with weekly scalp DPC. At every patch-test visit, the blood draw took place before the patch test was put on. To be eligible, patients had to be aged 18 to 70, diagnosed with alopecia and judged suitable for DPC therapy, while pregnant patients were excluded. Total RNA was extracted from unfractionated whole blood that had been collected in Tempus Blood RNA tubes. This specimen comes from a study of human T cells and chemical hapten exposure listed by TCRdb under 2021. Notes on the research overall: For sensitization, 2% DPC in acetone was applied to a 2 cm by 2 cm area of upper inner arm skin. Blood samples were taken from patients before sensitization (week 0) and at 2, 6 and about 24 weeks after DPC sensitization. Patch testing was done on the upper back using Finn chambers containing 0.01% DPC, and results were scored after 6 days according to International Contact Dermatitis Research Group standards. For TCR sequencing, blood came from twenty-nine alopecia patients at anywhere from one to four time points (pre-sensitization, 2, 6 and 24 weeks). The study tracked peripheral blood TCR repertoire changes in vivo during primary and secondary sensitization to the hapten diphenylcyclopropenone (DPC) in alopecia patients. The patient cohort, mostly female, included alopecia areata with under or over 50% scalp involvement, alopecia totalis and alopecia universalis. Throughout the approximately 22-week study period, patients were also given weekly therapeutic DPC doses on the scalp. The libraries were sequenced as a pool, and the TCR yield per sample differed mostly because of small variations in library volumes within the pool.

Libraries were built with RACE. Sequenced using a NextSeq 500. Library preparation attached unique molecular identifiers to individual cDNA molecules for quantitative, reproducible TCR counting. From each blood RNA sample, both TCR alpha and TCR beta chains were sequenced. For the original study's pipeline: Samples had a median of about 96,000 TCRs, with a range from roughly 20,000 to 690,600. The Decombinator software suite was used to annotate V, J and CDR3 in the TCR reads. For PS versus PT1 abundance plots, all samples were subsampled to the same number of TCRs (28,000). Expanded TCRs were defined as absent before sensitization and observed at least eight times at the 2-week time point. TCRdb reworked the public reads: Q25 trimming with fastp, MiXCR clone assembly, productive beta chains retained. A single entry per CDR3 protein holds the most common genes and DNA from its merged rows. TCRdb, not the authors, supplied the V and J calls. The sample has 300,000 to 350,000 distinct CDR3 sequences on record, 6% to 8.5% of them singletons. About 8% of the sample comes from the top ten.

V gives up 5 bases and J gives up 0 bases, and the segment between their germline ends measures 17 bases. Per the germline V gene, MNHEY is the CDR1 and SVGAGI is the CDR2. The CDR3, cysteine through phenylalanine, is 16 amino acids long. Only CDR3 DNA remains: 48 bases, in frame from the first base. The paper as a whole reports these results and caveats: Repeated subsampling changed both the strength of the expansion versus patch-test correlation and the threshold at which the correlation became significant. DPC sensitization did not change the number of TCRs with a frequency above 1 in 1000, and there was no evidence of changes in global repertoire structure. Expanded TCRs formed significantly more large CDR3 similarity clusters than pre-sensitization or healthy control sets, consistent with antigen-driven responses. A positive correlation was found between the number of PT1 expanded TCRs and patch test score, with significance reached at thresholds 8, 16 and 32 but not 4. Alopecia, a presumed autoimmune disease, was present in all patients, so the immune response of the patients might differ from that of healthy individuals.

Recombination joined TRBV6-5 with TRBJ2-7; the D segment may tentatively be TRBD1 or TRBD2, each giving 6 matched bases. The material sequenced was whole blood, taken in connection with sensitization to the hapten diphenylcyclopropenone (DPC). This clonotype was sampled from a woman aged 18-35 years with alopecia areata. Some clones in this sample may be carry-over from other donors' samples. The bases are TGTGCCAGCAGTAACCGCGGGACACCTTACTCCTACGAGCAGTACTTC. This sequence encodes CASSNRGTPYSYEQYF.